One and the same sample provided the 21 T cell receptor beta chains below, sequenced in a study of blood T cell repertoires in COVID-19. The data were produced by immunoSEQ multiplex PCR, yet TCRdb's version contains in-frame clones alone and is incomplete. Of about 180,000 clones listed, 80% to 90% are singletons. The sample was peripheral blood. These receptors came from a man between 60 and 75 years old with acute or convalescent COVID-19.

This chain connects TRBV5-1 to TRBJ2-2; 7 nucleotides agree with TRBD2. With 0 bases clipped from V and 3 bases from J, the junction kept 5 bases outside the gene matches. The CDR3 spans 16 residues. Per the germline V gene, CDR1 is SGHRS and CDR2 is YFSETQ. Here the CDR3 DNA reads TGCGCCAGCAGCTTGGGCCAGCGGGGCCACACCGGGGAGCTGTTTTTT. Amino acid sequence: CASSLGQRGHTGELFF.

V gene TRBV30 combines with J gene TRBJ1-3; no definite D call. Germline V CDR1 and CDR2: GTSNPN, SVGIG (reference sequence). The CDR3 contains 14 residues. V lost 5 bases and J lost 1, with 12 bases in between. The CDR3 DNA reads TGTGCCTGGGGGTTGCTACTATCTGGAAACACCATATATTTT. It translates to CAWGLLLSGNTIYF. The whole variable domain, remainder taken from reference TRBV30 and TRBJ1-3, is SQTIHQWPATLVQPVGSPLSLECTVEGTSNPNLYWYRQAAGRGLQLLFYSVGIGQISSEVPQNLSASRPQDRQFILSSKKLLLSDSGFYLCAWGLLLSGNTIYFGEGSWLTVV.

This chain uses TRBV19 with TRBJ2-2; D is perhaps TRBD1 (5 bases). V gave up 3 bases and J gave up 4 bases, with 15 bases separating them. Germline V gene lookup returns CDR1 LNHDA and CDR2 SQIVND (reference sequence). The CDR3 is 16 amino acids. The CDR3 reads CASSIGGRVVTGELFF. For the CDR3, the DNA is TGTGCCAGTAGTATTGGTGGCAGGGTGGTCACCGGGGAGCTGTTTTTT.

V gene TRBV11-2 combines with J gene TRBJ1-2, with 11 nucleotides matching TRBD1. The CDR3 runs 18 residues. In germline, CDR1 is SGHAT, CDR2 FQNNGV. Germline trimming cut 0 bases from V and 2 bases from J; bases unmatched to any gene: 8. The CDR3 loop is CASSLEDRGRIWNYGYTF. CDR3 in DNA: TGTGCCAGCAGCTTAGAGGACAGGGGGCGCATCTGGAACTATGGCTACACCTTC.

The V and J genes are TRBV7-2 and TRBJ2-1, with D possibly being TRBD2 (6 bases). Trimming removed 3 bases from V and 4 bases from J, with 13 bases in between. Germline values: CDR1 SGHTA, CDR2 FQGNSA. The CDR3 sequence is 15 residues long. CDR3 sequence reads: CASSFGTGTYNEQFF. CDR3 DNA: TGTGCCAGCAGCTTCGGGACTGGTACTTACAATGAGCAGTTCTTC.

This clone was detected only a few times. The chain employs TRBV5-6 and TRBJ2-1, with D tentatively TRBD1 (6 bases). The CDR3 extends over 14 amino acids. CDR1 and CDR2 (germline): SGHDT, YYEEEE. The V and J ends lost 10 bases and 0 bases respectively, with 14 bases between them. CDR3 region: CAREQGFSYNEQFF. The CDR3 nucleotides are TGTGCCCGGGAACAGGGCTTCTCCTACAATGAGCAGTTCTTC.

V usage is TRBV2 and J usage is TRBJ1-2; 9 positions match TRBD1. Germline assignment: CDR1 SNHLY and CDR2 FYNNEI. J gave up 8 bases and V 6 bases, and 7 bases lay outside the gene matches. This CDR3 contains 13 residues. DNA for the CDR3: TGTGCCAGCAGCCAACAGGGGGCGCAGGGCTACACCTTC. This codes for CASSQQGAQGYTF.

V usage is TRBV5-1 and J usage is TRBJ2-3; weak D call: TRBD2 (5 bases). Germline-derived CDR1 and CDR2 are SGHRS and YFSETQ. The germline V and J ends were trimmed by 2 bases and 0 bases, with 10 bases remaining between them. The CDR3 has 15 amino acids. For the CDR3, the DNA is TGCGCCAGCAGCTTTCGCGGGCAGAGCACAGATACGCAGTATTTT. This gives the protein CASSFRGQSTDTQYF.

J is TRBJ2-1 and V is TRBV7-9; the match to TRBD2 covers 8 bases. Germline CDR1 reads SEHNR; CDR2 reads FQNEAQ (reference sequence). The CDR3 consists of 15 residues. The trim removed 4 bases at V and 5 bases at J, leaving 7 bases unmatched. CDR3 amino acids: CASSSLAGSNNEQFF. DNA for the CDR3: TGTGCCAGCAGCTCGTTAGCGGGATCGAACAATGAGCAGTTCTTC.

This clone has a single count. The chain carries TRBV18 and TRBJ2-3, with a weak D call TRBD2 (6 bases). The CDR3 runs 16 residues. The germline V and J ends were trimmed by 2 bases and 6 bases, with 18 bases remaining between them. Looked up from germline, CDR1 is KGHSH and CDR2 is LQKENI. CDR3 DNA sequence: TGTGCCAGCTCACCAGTGGGCGGCGGGATTGCTGATACGCAGTATTTT. It codes for CASSPVGGGIADTQYF.

This sequence joins TRBV5-1 and TRBJ1-4; D is undetermined. The CDR3 has 15 amino acids. Trimming removed 3 bases at V and 7 bases at J, with 16 bases between. From germline, CDR1 is SGHRS and CDR2 YFSETQ. CDR3 residues: CASSSLGETSEKLFF. The DNA for the CDR3 is TGCGCCAGCAGCTCCCTGGGAGAAACGAGTGAAAAACTGTTTTTT.

This clone has only one observation. The V and J genes are TRBV7-6 and TRBJ1-6; the match to TRBD1 covers 9 bases. CDR1 is SGHVS, CDR2 FNYEAQ, per germline. With 4 bases clipped from V and 7 bases from J, the junction kept 5 bases outside the gene matches. This CDR3 is 15 amino acids long. CDR3 protein: CASSSGQGTNSPLHF. Here the CDR3 DNA reads TGTGCCAGCAGCTCCGGACAGGGGACGAATTCACCCCTCCACTTT.

V is TRBV7-3 and J is TRBJ2-2, with 7 bases fitting TRBD1. CDR3 size: 13 residues. The V gene's germline CDR1 is SGHTA and CDR2 FQGTGA. V shed 4 bases, J shed 9 bases, and the junction held 5 bases outside the gene matches. The CDR3 loop reads CASSSTGVRELFF. The CDR3 DNA reads TGTGCCAGCAGCTCCACAGGGGTCAGGGAGCTGTTTTTT.

The V call is TRBV24-1, the J call TRBJ1-5, with 7 bases lining up with TRBD1. After removal of 4 bases from V and 2 bases from J, the junction contained 7 bases not matched to a gene. The CDR3 totals 16 residues. From germline, CDR1 is KGHDR and CDR2 SFDVKD. The DNA of the CDR3 is TGTGCCACCAGTGAACCGGGACAGACTGGCAATCAGCCCCAGCATTTT. It yields the protein CATSEPGQTGNQPQHF.

This clone appeared a single time. This sequence joins TRBV6-1 and TRBJ2-1; perhaps TRBD2 as D (5 bases). V lost 0 bases to trimming and J lost 10 bases, with 19 bases between them. Germline CDR1 is MNHNS and CDR2 is SASEGT. This CDR3 contains 16 residues. The CDR3 spells CASSEAGVMRVGEQFF. In DNA, the CDR3 is TGTGCCAGCAGTGAAGCGGGTGTTATGAGGGTCGGGGAGCAGTTCTTC.

Written as DNA, the CDR3 is TGCGCCAGCAGAGCTAGGACATACTCCTACGAGCAGTACTTC. This encodes CASRARTYSYEQYF. The chain has TRBV5-1 and TRBJ2-7; TRBD1 might be the D (5 bases). The CDR3 has 14 amino acids. CDR1 SGHRS and CDR2 YFSETQ come from the germline V gene. With 5 bases removed from V and 0 bases from J, the gap between germline ends came to 12 bases.

This rearrangement joins TRBV12-1 to TRBJ1-3. TRBV12-1 is a known pseudogene. This CDR3 contains 15 residues. The CDR3, as DNA: TGTGCCAGCAGCCTCTGCGAGATTGCTGGAAACACCATATATTTT. Its translation: CASSLCEIAGNTIYF.

Only one count was recorded for this clone. This rearrangement joins TRBV19 to TRBJ2-3, with 9 bases matching TRBD2. The CDR3 runs 15 residues. Trimming removed 5 bases from V and 3 bases from J; junction bases left unmatched: 6. Germline CDR1 reads LNHDA; CDR2 reads SQIVND (reference sequence). The CDR3 sequence is CASSARLAETDTQYF. Written as DNA, the CDR3 is TGTGCCAGTAGTGCGCGACTAGCGGAGACAGATACGCAGTATTTT.

The chain joins TRBV7-3 to TRBJ2-1; 7 bases match TRBD2. Per germline, CDR1 SGHTA and CDR2 FQGTGA. J was trimmed by 9 bases and V by 1 base; bases with no gene match: 9. The CDR3 has 15 residues. CDR3 sequence: CASSLMGGGEGEQFF. The CDR3 nucleotides read TGTGCCAGCAGCTTAATGGGCGGGGGTGAAGGTGAGCAGTTCTTC.

This clone has more than one count but fewer than ten. The chain is built from TRBV4-2 and TRBJ2-1; TRBD2 matches at 13 bases. With 4 bases clipped from V and 9 bases from J, the junction kept 6 bases outside the gene matches. The length of the CDR3 is 15 residues. Germline-derived CDR1 and CDR2 are LGHNA and YNFKEQ. The CDR3 DNA reads TGTGCCAGCAGCCCTGGACTAGCGGGAGAGGGTGAGCAGTTCTTC. Residues: CASSPGLAGEGEQFF.

This chain joins TRBV19 and TRBJ2-1; D unclear. The ends were cut back, 2 bases at V and 2 bases at J, with 4 bases in the middle. The CDR3 sequence is 13 residues long. Germline V gene sequence: CDR1 LNHDA, CDR2 SQIVND (reference sequence). The CDR3 DNA is TGTGCCAGTAGTATACAGGCCTACAATGAGCAGTTCTTC. Protein: CASSIQAYNEQFF. Using reference TRBV19 and TRBJ2-1 for the parts outside the CDR3, the full variable domain is DGGITQSPKYLFRKEGQNVTLSCEQNLNHDAMYWYRQDPGQGLRLIYYSQIVNDFQKGDIAEGYSVSREKKESFPLTVTSAQKNPTAFYLCASSIQAYNEQFFGPGTRLTVL.